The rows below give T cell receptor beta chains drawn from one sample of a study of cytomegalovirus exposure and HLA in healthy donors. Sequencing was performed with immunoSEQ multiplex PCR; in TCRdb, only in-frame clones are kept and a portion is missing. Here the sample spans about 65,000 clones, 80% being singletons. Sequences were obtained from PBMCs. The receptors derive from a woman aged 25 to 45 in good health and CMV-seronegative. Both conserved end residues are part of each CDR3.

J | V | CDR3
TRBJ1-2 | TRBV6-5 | CASSYSENYGYTF
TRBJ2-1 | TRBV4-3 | CASSQVHGTLYNEQFF
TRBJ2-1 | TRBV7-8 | CASTHAGQYNEQFF
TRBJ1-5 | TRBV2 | CASSESGFWNQPQHF
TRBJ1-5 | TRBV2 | CASSIGQGGQPQHF
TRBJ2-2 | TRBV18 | CASSDQAETGELFF
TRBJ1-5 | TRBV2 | CASSADRVNQPQHF
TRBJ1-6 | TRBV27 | CASGGGSYNSPLHF
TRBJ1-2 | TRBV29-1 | CSVEAGQGWGGYTF
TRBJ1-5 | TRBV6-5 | CASSYSNRYNQPQHF
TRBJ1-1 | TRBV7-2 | CASRERRNTEAFF
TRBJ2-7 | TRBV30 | CAFSPGQMGSEQYF
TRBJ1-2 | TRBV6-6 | CASSSNSEVDGYTF
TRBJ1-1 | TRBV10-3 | CAATTGRTEAFF
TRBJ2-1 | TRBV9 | CASNKLSNNEQFF
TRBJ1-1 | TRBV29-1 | CSVHTHGTEAFF
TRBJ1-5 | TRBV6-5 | CASSSSSGRRDQPQHF
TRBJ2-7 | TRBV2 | CASSARDNNEQYF
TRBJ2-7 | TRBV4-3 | CASSQGIAGGEQYF
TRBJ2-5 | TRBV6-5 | CASSRVKGGQETQYF
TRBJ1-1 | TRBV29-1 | CSVVGQGAGEAFF
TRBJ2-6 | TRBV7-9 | CASSFTGANVLTF
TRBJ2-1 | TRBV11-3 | CASSTGTKSDEQFF
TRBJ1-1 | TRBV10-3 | CAMRGTGTEAFF
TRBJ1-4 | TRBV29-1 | CSALRGGVDEKLFF
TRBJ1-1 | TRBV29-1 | CSVRRTGRNTEAFF
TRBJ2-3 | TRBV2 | CARGEGGTKPDTQYF
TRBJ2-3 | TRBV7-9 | CASSLGTSGGSQYF
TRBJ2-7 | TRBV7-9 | CASSSPGLAGFAYEQYF
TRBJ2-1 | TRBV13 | CASSFARVTYNEQFF
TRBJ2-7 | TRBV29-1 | CSGPPGSNYEQYF
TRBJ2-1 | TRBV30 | CAWRVEQFF
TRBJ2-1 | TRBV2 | CASSKTSGRGHEQFF
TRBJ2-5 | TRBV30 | CAWGPGLGQETQYF
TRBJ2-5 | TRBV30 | CAWKSGILETQYF
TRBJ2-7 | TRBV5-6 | CASSSPYGDRRYEQYF
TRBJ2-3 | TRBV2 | CASRSTSGGFSADTQYF
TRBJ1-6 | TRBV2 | CASSSYGGQNSPLHF
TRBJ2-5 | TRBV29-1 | CSVSGQGEETQYF